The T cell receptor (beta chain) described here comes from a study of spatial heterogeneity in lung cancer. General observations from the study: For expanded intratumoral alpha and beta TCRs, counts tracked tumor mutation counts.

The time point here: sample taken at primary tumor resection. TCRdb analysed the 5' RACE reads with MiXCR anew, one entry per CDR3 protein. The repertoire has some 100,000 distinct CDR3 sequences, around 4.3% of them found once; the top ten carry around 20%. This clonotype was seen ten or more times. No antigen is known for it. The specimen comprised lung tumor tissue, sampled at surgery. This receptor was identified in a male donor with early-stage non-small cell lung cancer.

The CDR3 protein is CASSERGNRGRNTGELFF. CDR3 bases: TGTGCCAGCAGTGAACGGGGAAATAGGGGGCGTAACACCGGGGAGCTGTTTTTT. The chain links TRBV25-1 to TRBJ2-2; 7 bases are shared with TRBD1. Germline V gene lookup returns CDR1 MGHDK and CDR2 SYGVNS. The CDR3 loop spans 18 amino acids. V lost 2 bases to trimming and J lost 2 bases; unmatched junction nucleotides: 11.